The rows below give T cell receptor beta chains drawn from one sample of a study of cytomegalovirus exposure and HLA in healthy donors. Only in-frame clones appear in the TCRdb table, and some are missing; sequencing was by immunoSEQ multiplex PCR. The table lists 150,000 or so clones, roughly 84% of them singletons. Sequencing was carried out using PBMCs. These receptors were taken from a man aged 18-30 years in good health and CMV-seropositive. Both conserved end residues are part of each CDR3. Fields, in order: D gene, J gene, V gene, clone size, CDR3 DNA, CDR3 protein. D genes are given only for firm matches. The listing skips clone size in some rows; elsewhere it reads once, few, many or a size class.

NA TRBJ2-5 TRBV6-5 once TGTGCCAGCAGTTCGGGTGACCTCGGGACCCAGTACTTC CASSSGDLGTQYF
TRBD1 TRBJ1-1 TRBV4-1 NA TGCGCCAGCAGCCACGCCGGGACAGCAAACACTGAAGCTTTCTTT CASSHAGTANTEAFF
NA TRBJ2-3 TRBV10-3 NA TGTGCCATCAGTGAGGGTCGGACAGATACGCAGTATTTT CAISEGRTDTQYF
TRBD1 TRBJ1-2 TRBV19 NA TGTGCCAGTAGAAGACAGGGTGGCTACACCTTC CASRRQGGYTF
TRBD1 TRBJ1-2 TRBV4-3 NA TGCGCCAGCAGCTATGATAGGGGACAGGGGGCAAACTATGGCTACACCTTC CASSYDRGQGANYGYTF
TRBD2 TRBJ2-1 TRBV2 NA TGTGCCAGCACATTAGCGGGTGAGCAGTTCTTC CASTLAGEQFF
TRBD1 TRBJ1-4 TRBV30 NA TGTGCCTGGAGTGTAGGGACAGGGTTACCAAAACTGTTTTTT CAWSVGTGLPKLFF
NA TRBJ1-5 TRBV19 NA TGTGCCAGTAGTATTTTGAGAGATCAGCCCCAGCATTTT CASSILRDQPQHF
NA TRBJ1-2 TRBV10-3 once TGTGCCATCAGTGAGGGTCGGGGGGCGCATGGCTACACCTTC CAISEGRGAHGYTF
TRBD1 TRBJ2-7 TRBV9 NA TGTGCCAGCAGCGTAGCGGACAGGGGGTACGAGCAGTACTTC CASSVADRGYEQYF
NA TRBJ2-1 TRBV7-2 NA TGTGCCAGCAGTTTGGGGAGTGAGCAGTTCTTC CASSLGSEQFF
NA TRBJ2-3 TRBV7-9 NA TGTGCCAGTAACCGGGGAGATTTTGGTACAGATACGCAGTATTTT CASNRGDFGTDTQYF
TRBD2 TRBJ2-5 TRBV6-5 NA TGTGCCAGCACGAGACTAGCGGGGGGCAAAGAGACCCAGTACTTC CASTRLAGGKETQYF
TRBD1 TRBJ2-2 TRBV6-1 NA TGTGCCACCAGCGGACAGGGATTCACCGGGGAGCTGTTTTTT CATSGQGFTGELFF
NA TRBJ1-6 TRBV29-1 NA TGCAGCGTTCGTACAATGGCCAAAAATTCACCCCTCCACTTT CSVRTMAKNSPLHF